This T cell receptor beta chain was found in a study of CD8+CD57+ T cells in acquired aplastic anemia. Looking at the study overall: Some 9.9 million reads were obtained on average for healthy donor CD4+ cells.

This clonotype is medium-sized within its sample. For CDR3 and TCR beta VDJ profiling, genomic DNA was the template used. Using its own MiXCR run on the reads, TCRdb lists one record per CDR3 protein. This sample has about 68,000 distinct CDR3 sequences, with approximately 50% found just once. The CDR3 is 14 amino acids. Per the germline V gene, CDR1 is ENHRY and CDR2 is SYGVKD. Trimming cost V 7 bases and J 3 bases, with 13 bases left between them. This rearrangement joins TRBV10-3 to TRBJ2-1, with D perhaps TRBD1 (5 bases). The clonotype was recovered from a human donor in good health, serving as a control. Sequencing used sorted CD4+, CD8+, or CD8+CD57+ T cells (not recorded which) from PBMCs. The CDR3 sequence is CAITDGRDYNEQFF. The CDR3 bases are TGTGCCATCACGGATGGCAGGGACTACAATGAGCAGTTCTTC.